This record concerns one TCR beta chain sequence. This entry comes from a study of regulatory T cells in long-lasting Graves disease. Time point specified: persistent/refractory GD, antithyroid drugs over 5 years with positive TRAb. PBMCs provided the RNA from which the TCR library was made. With iRepertoire HTBI primers and Arm-PCR of CDR3 regions, TCR beta libraries were built. TCRdb used MiXCR to reprocess the multiplex PCR reads, holding one entry per CDR3 protein. This table has 400,000 to 500,000 distinct CDR3 sequences, under 25% appearing once. The input for sequencing was peripheral blood mononuclear cells (PBMCs), taken when the disease was refractory, from a patient treated with antithyroid drugs. This sequence was found in a female donor with Graves disease.

This CDR3 reads CATSASGSSSGELFF. Here the CDR3 DNA reads TGTGCCACCAGTGCGAGCGGGAGTTCGTCCGGGGAGCTGTTTTTT. This chain joins TRBV24-1 and TRBJ2-2; 8 bases map to TRBD2. Losses at the gene ends were 5 bases for V and 6 bases for J; bases not matched to a gene: 7. The CDR3 length is 15 residues. Germline loops: CDR1 KGHDR, CDR2 SFDVKD.